The T cell receptor beta chain under discussion was sequenced for a study of monozygotic twins with cystic fibrosis (dated by TCRdb to the early 2020s). Notes on the research overall: Three micrograms of fragmented DNA went through around 14 PCR cycles to produce barcoded libraries. The study compared TCR beta repertoires within and between 16 monozygotic twin pairs with cystic fibrosis to assess genetic influence on V and J gene usage. The cohort comprised ten female and six male twin pairs aged about 2.0 to 36.4 years, median approximately 10 years, mostly children and adolescents. On the day blood was drawn, the twins' weight-for-height and FEVPerc (FEV1 disease centile) were ranked against those of the 950 to 1,200 cohort participants. Data for three of the twin pairs had already been reported earlier in a different context.

The paper as a whole reports these results and caveats: V gene usage was most similar to the co-twin for 13 of 16 pairs, and J usage for 8 of 16 pairs, suggesting genetic constraints. The cohort was small, and the number of shared CDR3s showed no association with age, concordance or disease severity. Simpson clonality was generally low (median around 0.0095), suggesting a naive-dominated repertoire, with higher clonality in the most severely affected patients. Sharing of nucleotide-identical clonotypes was significantly greater within monozygotic CF twin pairs than between unrelated CF individuals (P = 0.000026, Mann-Whitney).

For this clone: Its recognized antigen is unknown. The junction shows a germline mismatch at one end, possibly a read error.

Inclusive of the bounding cysteine and phenylalanine, the CDR3 is 14 residues long. Here the CDR3 DNA is all that survives: 42 bases in frame from base 1. For CDR1 and CDR2, the germline V gene (reference sequence) lists SGHKS and YYEKEE. Following the manufacturer's instructions, the researchers used the immunoSEQ immune profiling system to amplify TCR beta CDR3 regions via multiplex PCR. An Illumina NextSeq system was used to carry out the sequencing. The paper's processing steps were these. Sequence data were processed on the immunoSEQ Analyzer platform, and clonality was computed as the square root of Simpson's index of productive rearrangements. Similarity in V and J usage was measured by Jensen-Shannon distance, and OLGA was used to compute CDR3 generation probabilities. The researchers looked up shared CDR3 sequences in the immuneACCESS database (August 2020) and in VDJdb (December 2020). Not all clones reach the TCRdb copy of this immuneACCESS table, which keeps in-frame sequences only. Checked studies attribute under half of the gap to unresolved V genes and leave the rest unexplained. V, J and clone size derive from that table, while D and trimming were established from the DNA sequence. The sample table shows 7,500 to 9,500 clones, and 85% to 95% are seen once. The top ten hold about 0.49% of the sample.

The twin pairs came from the European Cystic Fibrosis Twin and Sibling Study Cohort, which recruited patients from over a hundred CF clinics across 14 European countries. Zygosity and CFTR genotype were verified in-house, with zygosity tested by multiplex PCR of nine short tandem repeat loci. Peripheral blood was sampled from each twin, with clinical parameters recorded on the day of blood sampling. Phenol/chloroform extraction was used to isolate genomic DNA from peripheral blood cells, and the DNA was then kept in TE buffer at 4 degrees C. The receptor's source is a boy under 10 years old with cystic fibrosis. Sequencing input: blood. The sequence joins TRBV5-5 to TRBJ2-2; there is no confident call for the D gene. The CDR3 reads CASSLGPDTGELFF. The sequence in DNA is TGTGCCAGCAGTTTGGGTCCGGACACCGGGGAGCTGTTTTTT.